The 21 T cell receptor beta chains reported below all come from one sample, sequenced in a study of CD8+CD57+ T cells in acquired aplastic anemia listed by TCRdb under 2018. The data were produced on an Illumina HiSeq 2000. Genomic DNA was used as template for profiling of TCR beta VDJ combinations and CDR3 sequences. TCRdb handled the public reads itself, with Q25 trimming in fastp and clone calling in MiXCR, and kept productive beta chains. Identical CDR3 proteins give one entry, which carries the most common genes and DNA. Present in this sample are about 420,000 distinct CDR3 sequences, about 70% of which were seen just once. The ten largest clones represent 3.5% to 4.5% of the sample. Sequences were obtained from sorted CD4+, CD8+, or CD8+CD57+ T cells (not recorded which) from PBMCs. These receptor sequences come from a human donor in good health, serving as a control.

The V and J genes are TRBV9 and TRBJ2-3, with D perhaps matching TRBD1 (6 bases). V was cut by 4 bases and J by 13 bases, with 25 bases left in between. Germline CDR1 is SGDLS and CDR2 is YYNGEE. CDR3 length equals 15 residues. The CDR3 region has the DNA TGTGCCAGCAGCCTAACATCAGGGGATTCCGGCAACAAGTATTTT. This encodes CASSLTSGDSGNKYF.

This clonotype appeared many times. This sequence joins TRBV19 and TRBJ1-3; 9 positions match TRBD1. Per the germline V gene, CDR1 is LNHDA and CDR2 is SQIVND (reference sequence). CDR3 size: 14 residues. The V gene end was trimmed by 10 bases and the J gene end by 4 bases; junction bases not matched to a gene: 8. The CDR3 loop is CATRTGAAGNTIYF. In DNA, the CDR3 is TGTGCCACCCGGACAGGGGCCGCGGGAAACACCATATATTTT. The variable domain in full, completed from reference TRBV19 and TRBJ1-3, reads DGGITQSPKYLFRKEGQNVTLSCEQNLNHDAMYWYRQDPGQGLRLIYYSQIVNDFQKGDIAEGYSVSREKKESFPLTVTSAQKNPTAFYLCATRTGAAGNTIYFGEGSWLTVV.

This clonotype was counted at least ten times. The CDR3 sequence is CATRLLGKLNTEAFF. The CDR3 DNA is TGTGCCACCAGACTCTTGGGGAAGCTGAACACTGAAGCTTTCTTT. This chain uses TRBV6-2 or TRBV6-3 with TRBJ1-1; D remains unclear. The germline CDR1 and CDR2 sequences are MNHEY and SVGEGT. The CDR3 covers 15 residues. The V end was cut by 10 bases, the J end by 0 bases, with 18 bases between.

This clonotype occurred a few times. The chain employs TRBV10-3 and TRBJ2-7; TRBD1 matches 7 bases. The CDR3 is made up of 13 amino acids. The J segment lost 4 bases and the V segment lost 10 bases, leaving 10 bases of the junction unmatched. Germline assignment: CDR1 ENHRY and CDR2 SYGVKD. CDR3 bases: TGTGCCACCTCGACCGACAGGGCTTACGAGCAGTACTTC. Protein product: CATSTDRAYEQYF.

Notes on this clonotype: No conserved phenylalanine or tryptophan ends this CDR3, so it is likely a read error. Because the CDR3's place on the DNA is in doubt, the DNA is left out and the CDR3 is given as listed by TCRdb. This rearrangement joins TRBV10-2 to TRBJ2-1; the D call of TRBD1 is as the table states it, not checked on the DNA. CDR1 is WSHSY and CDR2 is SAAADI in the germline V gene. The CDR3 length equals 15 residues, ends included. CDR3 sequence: CASRGPWSCFNEQSL.

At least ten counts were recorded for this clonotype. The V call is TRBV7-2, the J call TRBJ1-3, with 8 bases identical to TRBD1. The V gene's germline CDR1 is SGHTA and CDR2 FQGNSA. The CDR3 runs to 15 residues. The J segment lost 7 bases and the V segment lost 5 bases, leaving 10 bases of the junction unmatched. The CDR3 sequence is CASSTRAGGTNTIYF. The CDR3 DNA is TGTGCCAGCAGCACCCGGGCAGGGGGCACGAACACCATATATTTT.

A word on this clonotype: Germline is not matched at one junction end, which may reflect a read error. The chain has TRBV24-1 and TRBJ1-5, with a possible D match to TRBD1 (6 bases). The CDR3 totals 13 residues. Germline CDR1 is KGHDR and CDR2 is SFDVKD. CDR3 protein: CATSGGRHQTQHF. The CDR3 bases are TGTGCCACCAGTGGGGGGCGCCATCAGACCCAGCACTTC.

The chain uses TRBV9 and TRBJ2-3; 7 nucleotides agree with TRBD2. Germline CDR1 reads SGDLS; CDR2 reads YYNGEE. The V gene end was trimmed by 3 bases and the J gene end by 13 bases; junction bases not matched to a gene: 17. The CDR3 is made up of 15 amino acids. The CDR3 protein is CASSEGQPGGPREYF. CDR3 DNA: TGTGCCAGCAGCGAGGGTCAGCCGGGGGGACCAAGAGAGTATTTT.

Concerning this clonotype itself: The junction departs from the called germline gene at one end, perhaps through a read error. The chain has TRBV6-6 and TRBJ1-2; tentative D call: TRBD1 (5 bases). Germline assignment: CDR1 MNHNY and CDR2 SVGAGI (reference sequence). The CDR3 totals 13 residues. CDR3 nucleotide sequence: TGTGCCATCAGTGATGGGACGTACTATGGCTACACCTTC. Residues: CAISDGTYYGYTF.

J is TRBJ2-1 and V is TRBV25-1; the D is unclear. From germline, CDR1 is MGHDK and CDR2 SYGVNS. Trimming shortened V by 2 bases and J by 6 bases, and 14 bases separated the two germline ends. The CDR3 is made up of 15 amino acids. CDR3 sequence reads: CASSERPGRSNEQFF. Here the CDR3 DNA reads TGTGCCAGCAGTGAACGCCCCGGGCGAAGCAATGAGCAGTTCTTC.

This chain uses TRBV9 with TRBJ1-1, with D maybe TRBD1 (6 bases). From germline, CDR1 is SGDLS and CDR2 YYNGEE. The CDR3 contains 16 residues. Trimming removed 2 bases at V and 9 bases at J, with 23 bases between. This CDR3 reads CASSVALGIQGPKAFF. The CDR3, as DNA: TGTGCCAGCAGCGTGGCACTGGGGATACAGGGACCTAAAGCTTTCTTT.

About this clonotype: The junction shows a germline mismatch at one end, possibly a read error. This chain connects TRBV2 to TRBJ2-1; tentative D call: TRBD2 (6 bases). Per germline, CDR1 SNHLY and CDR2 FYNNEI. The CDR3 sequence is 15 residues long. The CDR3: CASSLREVSYSEQFF. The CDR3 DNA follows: TGCGCCAGCAGCCTGAGGGAGGTTTCTTACAGTGAGCAGTTCTTC.

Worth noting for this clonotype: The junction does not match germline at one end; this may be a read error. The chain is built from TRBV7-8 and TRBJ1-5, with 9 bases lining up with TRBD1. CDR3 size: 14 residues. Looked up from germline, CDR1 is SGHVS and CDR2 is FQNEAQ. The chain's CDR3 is CASSPRRRGQGRYF. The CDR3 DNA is TGTGCCAGCAGCCCCCGCCGTCGGGGACAGGGACGCTACTTT.

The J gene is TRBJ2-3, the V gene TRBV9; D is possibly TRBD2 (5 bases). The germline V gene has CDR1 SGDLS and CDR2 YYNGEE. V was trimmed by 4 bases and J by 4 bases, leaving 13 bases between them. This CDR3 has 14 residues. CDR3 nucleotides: TGTGCCAGCAGCCCACGTGGGGAGTCAGATACGCAGTATTTT. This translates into CASSPRGESDTQYF.

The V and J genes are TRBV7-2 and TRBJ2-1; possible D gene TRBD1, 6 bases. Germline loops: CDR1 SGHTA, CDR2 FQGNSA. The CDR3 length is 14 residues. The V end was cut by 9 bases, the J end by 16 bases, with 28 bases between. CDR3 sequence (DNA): TGTGCCAGTAATTGGGACATCTCTGAGACCCAGTACTTCTTC. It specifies CASNWDISETQYFF.

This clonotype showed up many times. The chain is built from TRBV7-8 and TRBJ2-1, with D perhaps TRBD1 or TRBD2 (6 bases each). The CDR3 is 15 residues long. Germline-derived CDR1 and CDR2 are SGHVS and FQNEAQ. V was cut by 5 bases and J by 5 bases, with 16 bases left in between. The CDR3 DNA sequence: TGTGCCAGCAGCATAGGGGGGAACACCGACAATGAGCAGTTCTTC. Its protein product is CASSIGGNTDNEQFF.

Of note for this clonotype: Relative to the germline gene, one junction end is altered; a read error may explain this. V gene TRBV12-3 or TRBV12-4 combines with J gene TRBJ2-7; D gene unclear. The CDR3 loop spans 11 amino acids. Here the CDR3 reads CASSNGPDQDF. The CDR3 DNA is TGTGCCAGCAGCAACGGTCCAGACCAGGACTTC.

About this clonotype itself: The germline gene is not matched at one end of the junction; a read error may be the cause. The CDR3 loop is CASSQLLGIAGELFF. The CDR3, as DNA: TGTGCCAGCAGCCAACTGCTTGGTATCGCCGGGGAGCTGTTTTTT. This chain joins TRBV5-1 and TRBJ2-2; D is ambiguous. The CDR3 sequence is 15 residues long. CDR1 SGHRS and CDR2 YFSETQ come from the germline V gene.

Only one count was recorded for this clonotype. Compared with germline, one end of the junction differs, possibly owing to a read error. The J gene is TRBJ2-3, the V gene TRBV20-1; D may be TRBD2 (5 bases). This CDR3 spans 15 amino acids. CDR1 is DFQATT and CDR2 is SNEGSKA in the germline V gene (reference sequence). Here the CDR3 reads CSASLSGASTDAQYF. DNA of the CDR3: TGCAGTGCCTCGCTGAGCGGCGCCAGCACAGATGCGCAGTATTTT.

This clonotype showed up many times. This CDR3 reads CASSAGRNYGYTF. As DNA, the CDR3 is TGTGCCAGCAGTGCTGGACGAAACTATGGCTACACCTTC. The chain joins TRBV27 to TRBJ1-2; D is undetermined. CDR1 and CDR2 (germline): MNHEY, SMNVEV (reference sequence). CDR3 length: 13 residues. Trimming pared 5 bases from V and 2 bases from J, leaving 9 bases between.

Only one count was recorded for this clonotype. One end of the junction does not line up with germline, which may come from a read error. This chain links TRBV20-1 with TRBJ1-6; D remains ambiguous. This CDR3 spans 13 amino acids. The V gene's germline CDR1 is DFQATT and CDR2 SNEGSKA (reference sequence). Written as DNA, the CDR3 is TGCAGTGCTAGACACGGTGGCTCTTCAACCCTCCACTTT. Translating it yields CSARHGGSSTLHF.